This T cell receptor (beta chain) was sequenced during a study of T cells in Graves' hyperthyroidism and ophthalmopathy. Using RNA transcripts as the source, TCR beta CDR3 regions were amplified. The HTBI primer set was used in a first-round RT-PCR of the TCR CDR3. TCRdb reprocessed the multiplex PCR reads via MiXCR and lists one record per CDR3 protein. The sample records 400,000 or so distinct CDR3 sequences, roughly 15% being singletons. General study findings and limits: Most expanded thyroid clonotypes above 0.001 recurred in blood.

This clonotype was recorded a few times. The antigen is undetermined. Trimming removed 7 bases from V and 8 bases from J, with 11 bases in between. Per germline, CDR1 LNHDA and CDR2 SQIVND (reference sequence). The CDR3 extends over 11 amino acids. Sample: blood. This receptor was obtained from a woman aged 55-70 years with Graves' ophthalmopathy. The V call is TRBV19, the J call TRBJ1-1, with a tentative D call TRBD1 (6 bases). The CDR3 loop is CASILQGEAFF. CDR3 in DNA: TGTGCCAGTATCCTACAGGGCGAAGCTTTCTTT.